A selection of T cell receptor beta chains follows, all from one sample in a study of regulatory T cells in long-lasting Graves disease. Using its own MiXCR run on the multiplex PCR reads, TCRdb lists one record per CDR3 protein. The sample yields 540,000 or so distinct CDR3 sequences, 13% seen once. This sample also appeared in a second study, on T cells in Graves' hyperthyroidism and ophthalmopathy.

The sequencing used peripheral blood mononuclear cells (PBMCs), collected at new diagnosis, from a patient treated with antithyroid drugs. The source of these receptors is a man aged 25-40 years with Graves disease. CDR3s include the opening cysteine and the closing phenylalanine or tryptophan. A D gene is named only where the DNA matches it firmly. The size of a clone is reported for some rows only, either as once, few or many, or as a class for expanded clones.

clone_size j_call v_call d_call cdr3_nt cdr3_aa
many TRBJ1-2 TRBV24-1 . TGTGCCACCAGTGACACAGGGATGGACTATGGCTACACCTTC CATSDTGMDYGYTF
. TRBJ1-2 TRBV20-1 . TGCAGTGCTAGCCCCAGGAACTATGGCTACACCTTC CSASPRNYGYTF
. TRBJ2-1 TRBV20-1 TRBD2 TGCAGTGCTAGGCGTCTAGCGGAGTACAATGAGCAGTTCTTC CSARRLAEYNEQFF
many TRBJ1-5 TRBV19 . TGTGCCAGTAGTATAGGGGGTCAACATCAGCCCCAGCATTTT CASSIGGQHQPQHF
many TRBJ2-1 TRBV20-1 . TGCAGTGCTAGCACTGGAAACAATGAGCAGTTCTTC CSASTGNNEQFF
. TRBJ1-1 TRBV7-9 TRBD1 TGTGCCAGCATATCGGACAGGGGGCTGTGGATGAACACTGAAGCTTTCTTT CASISDRGLWMNTEAFF
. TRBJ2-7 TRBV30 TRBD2 TGTGCCTGGAGTGTACTAGCGGGAAGGTACGAGCAGTACTTC CAWSVLAGRYEQYF
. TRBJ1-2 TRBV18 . TGTGCCAGCTCACCCGACGTACCCGGGGACTATGGCTACACCTTC CASSPDVPGDYGYTF
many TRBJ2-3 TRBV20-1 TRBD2 TGCAGTGCTAGTGGGCTAGCGGGAGTCATAGATACGCAGTATTTT CSASGLAGVIDTQYF
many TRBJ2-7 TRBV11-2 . TGTGCCAGCAGCTTAGGCTTTTCGGGGGCTTCCTACGAGCAGTACTTC CASSLGFSGASYEQYF
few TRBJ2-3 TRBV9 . TGTGCCAGCAGCTTAAATCCTTCGGGCACAGATACGCAGTATTTT CASSLNPSGTDTQYF
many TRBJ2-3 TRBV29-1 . TGCAGCGTTGAACCCCAAACCATGGATACGCAGTATTTT CSVEPQTMDTQYF
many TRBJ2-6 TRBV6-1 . TGTGCCAGCACCAAAGGGGGGACACTCAGCTCTGGGGCCAACGTCCTGACTTTC CASTKGGTLSSGANVLTF
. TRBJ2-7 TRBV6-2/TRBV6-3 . TGTGCCAGCAGTCAGCTTGAGTACGAGCAGTACTTC CASSQLEYEQYF
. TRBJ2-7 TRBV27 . TGTGCCAGTTGGGGGCAGGGAGATTACGAGCAGTACTTC CASWGQGDYEQYF
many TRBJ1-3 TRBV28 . TGTGCCAGCAGTTCTCGACCGCGCTCTGGAAACACCATATATTTT CASSSRPRSGNTIYF
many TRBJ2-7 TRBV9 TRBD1 TGTGCCAGCAGCGTAGAGGGACAGGGGTTCCACGAGCAGTACTTC CASSVEGQGFHEQYF
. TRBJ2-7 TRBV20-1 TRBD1 TGCAGTGCTAGAGTTGGGACAGGGTCAGACGAGCAGTACTTC CSARVGTGSDEQYF
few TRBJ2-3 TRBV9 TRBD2 TGTGCCAGCAGCGGCCCGGGACAGGGTCTAGCGGGAGGTTCCACAGATACGCAGTATTTT CASSGPGQGLAGGSTDTQYF
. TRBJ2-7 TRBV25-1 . TGTGCCAGCAGTGCCCGCCGGGCGGCGGGAACCTACGAGCAGTACTTC CASSARRAAGTYEQYF
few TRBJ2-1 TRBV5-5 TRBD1 TGTGCCAGCAGCTCCCTTATAGGGACAGGGAATGAGCAGTTCTTC CASSSLIGTGNEQFF
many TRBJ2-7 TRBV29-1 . TGCAGCGTCGTTGGGCCCAGCTACGAGCAGTACTTC CSVVGPSYEQYF
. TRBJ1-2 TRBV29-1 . TGCAGCGTTGGTCCAGGGTTGGGACCCCAAAGCGACTATGGCTACACCTTC CSVGPGLGPQSDYGYTF
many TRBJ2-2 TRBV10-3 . TGTGCCATCAGTGAGCGTATGGGGGAGCTGTTTTTT CAISERMGELFF
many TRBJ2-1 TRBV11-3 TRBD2 TGTGCCAGCAGCTCAACAGGACTAGCGGGAGCTAATGAGCAGTTCTTC CASSSTGLAGANEQFF
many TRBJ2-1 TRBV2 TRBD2 TGTGCCAGCAGTGAAGCGAGAGTAGCGGGAAAAAGGGAGCAGTTCTTC CASSEARVAGKREQFF
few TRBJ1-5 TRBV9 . TGTGCCAGCAGCGTATCGGGGGGCGGCAATCAGCCCCAGCATTTT CASSVSGGGNQPQHF
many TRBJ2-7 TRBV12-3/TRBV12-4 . TGTGCCAGCAGTTTATTTATCTCAGGGCGAGAGCAGTACTTC CASSLFISGREQYF
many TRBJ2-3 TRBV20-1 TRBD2 TGCAGTGCTATAGTAGCGGGAGCCCCTAGCACAGATACGCAGTATTTT CSAIVAGAPSTDTQYF
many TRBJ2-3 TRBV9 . TGTGCCAGCAGCGTAGACTTCAGCGGGCCGAGCACAGATACGCAGTATTTT CASSVDFSGPSTDTQYF
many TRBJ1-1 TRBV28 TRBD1 TGTGCCAGCACCGTGACAGGGCTTAGGGCTTTCTTT CASTVTGLRAFF
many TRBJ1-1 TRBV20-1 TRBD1 TGCAGTGCTAGGGACCCGGGACAGGGGTTGAACACTGAAGCTTTCTTT CSARDPGQGLNTEAFF
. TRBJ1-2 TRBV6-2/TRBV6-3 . TGTGCCAGCAGTTACTCCTCCGGGACATGGAACTATGGCTACACCTTC CASSYSSGTWNYGYTF
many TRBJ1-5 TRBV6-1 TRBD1 TGTGCCAGCGCCTTGAGGGGGCTCCTCAATCAGCCCCAGCATTTT CASALRGLLNQPQHF
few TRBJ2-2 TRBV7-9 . TGTGCCAGCAGCCTCTTTGCAAAAACCGGGGAGCTGTTTTTT CASSLFAKTGELFF
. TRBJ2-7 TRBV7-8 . TGTGCCTGTACACGGACCAGGCCCTCCTACGAGCAGTACTTC CACTRTRPSYEQYF
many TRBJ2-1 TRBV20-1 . TGCAGTGCTAGAAACCCGGTCGATGAGCAGTTCTTC CSARNPVDEQFF
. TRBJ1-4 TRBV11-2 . TGTGCCAGCAGCGGGGGATACGAAACACTGTTTTTT CASSGGYETLFF
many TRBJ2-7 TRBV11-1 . TGTGCCAGCAGCCCGACCGGGACCTCCTACGAGCAGTACTTC CASSPTGTSYEQYF
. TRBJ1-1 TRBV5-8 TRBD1 TGTGCCAGCATTGTGGACAGGACCCCTGAAGCTTTCTTT CASIVDRTPEAFF
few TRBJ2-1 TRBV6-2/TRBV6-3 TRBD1 TGTGCCAGCAGTGACGCGACAGGGGGAGGGAATGAGCAGTTCTTC CASSDATGGGNEQFF